These T cell receptor beta chains were read from a single sample in a study of CD8+ T cells in alopecia areata. Using immunoSEQ multiplex PCR, the repertoire was profiled, and TCRdb retains in-frame clones only, with some absent. The profile shows 210,000 or so clones, around 66% of them singletons. Sequences were derived from CD4+ T cells sorted from blood, sampled at approximately week 45, from a patient treated with tofacitinib. All receptors come from a human donor with alopecia areata. The CDR3 runs from the conserved cysteine through the conserved F or W. The D gene is left open where the match is weak. A clone size is listed for some rows: how often the clone was seen (once, few, many), or a class if it is expanded.

TRBV4-3	TRBJ1-6	-	-	TGCGCCAGCAGCCAATTGGGGGTGACCCATTCACCCCTCCACTTT	CASSQLGVTHSPLHF
TRBV9	TRBJ1-5	-	-	TGTGCCAGCAGCGCCGACCCCTCCAAGACTCAGCCCCAGCATTTT	CASSADPSKTQPQHF
TRBV5-1	TRBJ2-3	-	few	TGCGCCAGCAACGGGGACAACACAGATACGCAGTATTTT	CASNGDNTDTQYF
TRBV7-9	TRBJ2-7	-	-	TGTGCCAGCAGCCTGTCAGATCTCTTGGGGCGTTCCTACGAGCAGTACTTC	CASSLSDLLGRSYEQYF
TRBV10-3	TRBJ2-7	-	-	TGTGCCATCAGTGAGTCGAACGAGCAGTACTTC	CAISESNEQYF
TRBV7-2	TRBJ2-2	-	-	TGTGCCAGCAGCTTAGGGCCCACCGGGGAGCTGTTTTTT	CASSLGPTGELFF
TRBV4-3	TRBJ1-1	-	-	TGCGCCAGCAGCCTGGACACCTTGAACACTGAAGCTTTCTTT	CASSLDTLNTEAFF
TRBV14	TRBJ1-1	-	few	TGTGCCAGCAGCGTCAGAAAAAACACTGAAGCTTTCTTT	CASSVRKNTEAFF
TRBV5-6	TRBJ2-7	TRBD1	few	TGTGCCAGCACGTCAACCGGGACAGACTACGAGCAGTACTTC	CASTSTGTDYEQYF
TRBV27	TRBJ2-6	-	-	TGTGCCAGCAACATCGTTGGGGCCAACGTCCTGACTTTC	CASNIVGANVLTF
TRBV2	TRBJ2-3	-	few	TGTGCCGTACCGACCCTCACAGATACGCAGTATTTT	CAVPTLTDTQYF
TRBV5-1	TRBJ1-2	-	-	TGCGCCAGCAGCTTGGACGCGACAGACTATGGCTACACCTTC	CASSLDATDYGYTF
TRBV9	TRBJ2-5	TRBD2	-	TGTGCCAGCAGCGTACTAGCGGGGGGAGGCGAGACCCAGTACTTC	CASSVLAGGGETQYF
TRBV29-1	TRBJ1-2	-	-	TGCAGCGTTGTGGCGCCCAACTATGGCTACACCTTC	CSVVAPNYGYTF